This TCR beta chain was recovered during a study of human T cells and chemical hapten exposure. Germline CDR1 reads MDHEN; CDR2 reads SYDVKM. Trimming removed 3 bases from V and 7 bases from J, with 7 bases in between. This CDR3 spans 13 amino acids. Indicated time point: patch test 1, 2 weeks after DPC sensitization. As for treatment: therapeutic diphenylcyclopropenone sensitization with weekly scalp DPC. Using its own MiXCR run on the RACE reads, TCRdb lists one record per CDR3 protein. This repertoire shows around 110,000 distinct CDR3 sequences, about 12% found once; its top ten account for around 1.5%. This clonotype has a count of ten or more.

This receptor was taken from a woman aged 50 to 60 with alopecia areata. Some clones in this sample may be carry-over from other donors' samples. The chain combines TRBV28 with TRBJ1-6; D is possibly TRBD1 (5 bases). Sequences were derived from whole blood, sampled in connection with sensitization to the hapten diphenylcyclopropenone (DPC). The CDR3 coding sequence is TGTGCCAGCAGTTTCGGGGGGAATTCACCCCTCCACTTT. This codes for CASSFGGNSPLHF. Full variable domain (outside the CDR3, taken from reference TRBV28 and TRBJ1-6): DVKVTQSSRYLVKRTGEKVFLECVQDMDHENMFWYRQDPGLGLRLIYFSYDVKMKEKGDIPEGYSVSREKKERFSLILESASTNQTSMYLCASSFGGNSPLHFGNGTRLTVT.